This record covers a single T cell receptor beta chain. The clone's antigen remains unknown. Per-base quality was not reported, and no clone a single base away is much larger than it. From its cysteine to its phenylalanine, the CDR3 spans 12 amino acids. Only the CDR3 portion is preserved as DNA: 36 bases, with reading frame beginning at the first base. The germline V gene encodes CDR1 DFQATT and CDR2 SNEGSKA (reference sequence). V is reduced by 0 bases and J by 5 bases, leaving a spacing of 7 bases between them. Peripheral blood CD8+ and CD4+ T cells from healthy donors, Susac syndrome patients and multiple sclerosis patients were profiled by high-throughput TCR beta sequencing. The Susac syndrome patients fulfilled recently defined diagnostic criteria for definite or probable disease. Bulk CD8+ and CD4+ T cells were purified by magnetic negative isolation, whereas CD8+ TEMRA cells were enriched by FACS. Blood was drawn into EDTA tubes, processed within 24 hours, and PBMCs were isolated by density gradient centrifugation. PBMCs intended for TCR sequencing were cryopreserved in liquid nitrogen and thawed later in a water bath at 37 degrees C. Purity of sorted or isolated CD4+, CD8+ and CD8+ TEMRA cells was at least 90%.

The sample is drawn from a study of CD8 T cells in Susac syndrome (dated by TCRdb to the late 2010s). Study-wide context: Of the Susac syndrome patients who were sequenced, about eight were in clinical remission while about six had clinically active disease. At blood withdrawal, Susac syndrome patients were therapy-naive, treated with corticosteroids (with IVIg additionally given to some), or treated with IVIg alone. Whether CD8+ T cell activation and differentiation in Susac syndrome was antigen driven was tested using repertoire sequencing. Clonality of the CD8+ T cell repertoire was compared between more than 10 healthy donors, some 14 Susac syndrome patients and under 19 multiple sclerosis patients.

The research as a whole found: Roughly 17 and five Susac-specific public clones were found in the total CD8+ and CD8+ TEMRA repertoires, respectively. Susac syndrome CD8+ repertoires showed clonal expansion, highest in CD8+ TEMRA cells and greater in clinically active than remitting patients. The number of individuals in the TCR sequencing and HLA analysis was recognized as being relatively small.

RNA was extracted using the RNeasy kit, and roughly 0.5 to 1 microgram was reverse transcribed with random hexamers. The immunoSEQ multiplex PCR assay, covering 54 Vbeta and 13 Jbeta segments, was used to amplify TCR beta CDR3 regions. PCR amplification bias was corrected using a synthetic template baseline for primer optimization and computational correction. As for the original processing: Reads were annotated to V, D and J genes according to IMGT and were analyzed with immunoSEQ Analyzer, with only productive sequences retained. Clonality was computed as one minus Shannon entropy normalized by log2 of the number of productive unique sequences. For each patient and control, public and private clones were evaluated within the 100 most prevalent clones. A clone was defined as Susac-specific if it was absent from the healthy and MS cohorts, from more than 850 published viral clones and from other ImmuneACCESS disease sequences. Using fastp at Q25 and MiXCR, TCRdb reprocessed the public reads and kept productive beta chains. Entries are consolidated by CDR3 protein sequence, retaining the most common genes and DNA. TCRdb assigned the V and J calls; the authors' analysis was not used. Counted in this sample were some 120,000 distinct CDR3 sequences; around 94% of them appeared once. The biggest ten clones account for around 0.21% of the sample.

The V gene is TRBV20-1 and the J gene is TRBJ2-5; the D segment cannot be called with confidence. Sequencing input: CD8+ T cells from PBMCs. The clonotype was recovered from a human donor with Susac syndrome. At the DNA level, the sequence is TGCAGTGCTAGAGAGAAGGTGGAGACCCAGTACTTC. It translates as CSAREKVETQYF.